These T cell receptor beta chains were read from a single sample in a study of blood T cells in healthy people across ages. Via MiXCR, TCRdb re-called the 5' RACE reads, giving one row per CDR3 protein. The sample holds hundreds of thousands of distinct CDR3 sequences, about a quarter seen once. This sample was shared with a second study, whose subject was T cells of mothers and their children.

The specimen was blood. The receptors come from a boy younger than 10 in good health. Both conserved end residues are part of each CDR3. Fields, in order: V gene, J gene, clone size, D gene, CDR3 DNA, CDR3 protein. D genes are given only for firm matches. The size field is filled for only some rows; it gives once, few, many or a size class.

>TRBV5-1|TRBJ2-6|-|-
TGCGCCAGCAGCTCCCCTATCGACTTTTACTCTGGGGCCAACGTCCTGACTTTC
CASSSPIDFYSGANVLTF
>TRBV18|TRBJ1-6|many|-
TGTGCCAGCTCACCGTCAACAAATTCACCCCTCCACTTT
CASSPSTNSPLHF
>TRBV7-9|TRBJ2-2|-|TRBD2
TGTGCCAGCAGCTCCACTAGCGGGGGGACCGGGGAGCTGTTTTTT
CASSSTSGGTGELFF
>TRBV7-8|TRBJ2-5|-|TRBD1
TGTGCCAGCAGCATGGGACAGGCCCCCACCCAGTACTTC
CASSMGQAPTQYF
>TRBV4-3|TRBJ2-5|few|-
TGCGCCAGCAGCCAAGATGGAACGTCGGGTGCGCAGTACTTC
CASSQDGTSGAQYF
>TRBV30|TRBJ2-7|few|-
TGTGCCTGGAGTCCCTCACTACCGACTAGCTCCTACGAGCAGTACTTC
CAWSPSLPTSSYEQYF
>TRBV20-1|TRBJ2-1|-|-
TGCAGTGCTAGGAGTACGGGGGCCTCCAATGAGCAGTTCTTC
CSARSTGASNEQFF
>TRBV14|TRBJ2-1|-|-
TGTGCCAGCAGCCAAGTATCCTATGAGCAGTTCTTC
CASSQVSYEQFF
>TRBV7-6|TRBJ2-5|-|-
TGTGCCAGCAGCCCATATGCTATGAGGCCTTACCAAATGTACCAAGAGACCCAGTACTTC
CASSPYAMRPYQMYQETQYF
>TRBV20-1|TRBJ2-7|-|-
TGCAGTGCTAGCCCCGACCCCTACGAGCAGTACTTC
CSASPDPYEQYF
>TRBV5-1|TRBJ2-1|many|-
TGCGCCAGCAGCTTGGAAAACGGCCCATCCTACAATGAGCAGTTCTTC
CASSLENGPSYNEQFF
>TRBV7-9|TRBJ2-7|few|-
TGTGCCAGCGCTAGGGGCGAAGCCTACGAGCAGTACTTC
CASARGEAYEQYF
>TRBV21-1|TRBJ2-5|few|-
TGTGCCGCACTCGTCGTGGGGTACCCTCAAGAGACCCAGTACTTC
CAALVVGYPQETQYF
>TRBV5-4|TRBJ2-1|few|TRBD1
TGTGCCAGCACCATGAGGGGGCAGCAGTTCTTC
CASTMRGQQFF
>TRBV10-3|TRBJ2-5|few|TRBD2
TGTGCCACCGCCGGAACTAGCGGGGGGCAAGAGACCCAGTACTTC
CATAGTSGGQETQYF
>TRBV7-9|TRBJ2-1|-|-
TGTGCCAGCAGCTTAGGGAGGAGGGGTTACAATGAGCAGTTCTTC
CASSLGRRGYNEQFF
>TRBV5-5|TRBJ2-2|few|-
TGTGCCAGCAGCCGACAGGGGGTACTAGCGGATGGCACCGGGGAGCTGTTTTTT
CASSRQGVLADGTGELFF
>TRBV30|TRBJ1-3|few|TRBD1
TGTGCCTCGGGACAGGGGGTGAGCACCATATATTTT
CASGQGVSTIYF
>TRBV6-1|TRBJ2-7|-|-
TGTGCCACTACGAGAGGGCCTGGCGAGCAGTACTTC
CATTRGPGEQYF
>TRBV10-3|TRBJ2-7|few|-
TGTGCCATCAGTGTAGTCAGGGGGGACAACGAGCAGTACTTC
CAISVVRGDNEQYF
>TRBV7-8|TRBJ1-2|few|-
TGTGCCAGCAGCTTGCCGGGACCGGGTGGCTACACCTTC
CASSLPGPGGYTF
>TRBV27|TRBJ1-1|-|TRBD1
TGTGCCAGCACTTTAGGGACAGTCATGAACACTGAAGCTTTCTTT
CASTLGTVMNTEAFF
>TRBV12-3/TRBV12-4|TRBJ2-5|few|TRBD1
TGTGCCAGCAGAGAGGGGACAGGGGGGTACGAGACCCAGTACTTC
CASREGTGGYETQYF
>TRBV7-2|TRBJ1-5|many|-
TGTGCCAGCAGCTTAGACAGTAATCAGCCCCAGCATTTT
CASSLDSNQPQHF
>TRBV5-5|TRBJ1-5|few|-
TGTGCCAGCAGCTCCGGGTGGGGTGAGGGAGATCAGCCCCAGCATTTT
CASSSGWGEGDQPQHF
>TRBV12-3/TRBV12-4|TRBJ2-1|many|TRBD2
TGTGCCAGCAGGTCGGATGGGACTAGGACAACGACGATAAACAATGAGCAGTTCTTC
CASRSDGTRTTTINNEQFF
>TRBV5-1|TRBJ1-1|-|-
TGCGCCAGCAGCTTGGCCCAGCGAGGGGACACTGAAGCTTTCTTT
CASSLAQRGDTEAFF
>TRBV7-8|TRBJ2-2|few|-
TGTGCCAGCAGCGGCAAGCGAATACCGAACACCGGGGAGCTGTTTTTT
CASSGKRIPNTGELFF
>TRBV7-9|TRBJ2-2|few|-
TGTGCCAGCAGCCTGACGGACCGGGGAGACACCGGGGAGCTGTTTTTT
CASSLTDRGDTGELFF
>TRBV20-1|TRBJ2-5|-|TRBD1
TGCAGTGCCAAGGGCCCGGGACAGAAAGAGACCCAGTACTTC
CSAKGPGQKETQYF
>TRBV5-1|TRBJ1-3|-|-
TGCACCAGCAGCTTAACAGGAAACACCATATATTTT
CTSSLTGNTIYF
>TRBV30|TRBJ2-1|-|-
TGTGCCTGGGGAGGGAATGAGCAGTTCTTC
CAWGGNEQFF
>TRBV10-3|TRBJ2-3|-|TRBD2
TGTGCCATCAGAGGGACTAGCGTTGATACGCAGTATTTT
CAIRGTSVDTQYF